The 8 T cell receptor beta chains below were found in one sample sequenced in a study of blood T cell repertoires in COVID-19. Libraries were prepared by immunoSEQ multiplex PCR; TCRdb keeps only in-frame clonotypes and omits some of them. The sample consists of some 200,000 clones, about 87% of them appearing once. Sample: peripheral blood. Receptors originate from a man aged 18 to 29 with active or convalescent COVID-19.

This chain links TRBV5-4 with TRBJ2-3, with TRBD1 matching over 7 bases. This CDR3 contains 16 residues. Germline V gene sequence: CDR1 SGHNT, CDR2 YYREEE (reference sequence). With V trimmed by 4 bases and J by 2 bases, 10 bases remained unmatched. The CDR3 coding sequence is TGTGCCAGCAGCCCGAAACAGGGGACCTACACAGATACGCAGTATTTT. This gives the protein CASSPKQGTYTDTQYF.

This clone has just one count. V and J are TRBV12-3 or TRBV12-4 and TRBJ2-5; TRBD1 might be the D (6 bases). CDR3 length: 13 residues. Trimming took off 8 bases at V and 5 bases at J, with 15 bases between the two ends. The CDR3 here is CASGRGSRETQYF. The CDR3 nucleotides are TGTGCCAGCGGCAGGGGTTCTAGGGAGACCCAGTACTTC.

V and J are TRBV25-1 and TRBJ1-6; TRBD1 agrees at 7 bases. Germline V CDR1 and CDR2: MGHDK, SYGVNS. V dropped 8 bases and J dropped 7; count of bases not matched to a gene: 5. The CDR3 consists of 13 residues. The DNA of the CDR3 is TGTGCCAGCCGGGGGACAGAGAATTCACCCCTCCACTTT. Translated, it gives CASRGTENSPLHF.

The chain recombines TRBV18 with TRBJ2-1; D may be TRBD1 (6 bases). CDR3 length: 13 amino acids. V was trimmed by 4 bases and J by 4 bases, leaving 8 bases between them. Germline V lookup: CDR1 KGHSH, CDR2 LQKENI. This CDR3 is CASSQDSYNEQFF. DNA of the CDR3: TGTGCCAGCTCACAGGACAGTTACAATGAGCAGTTCTTC.

This sequence joins TRBV5-1 and TRBJ2-5; a weak D match, TRBD1 (6 bases). This CDR3 is 14 amino acids long. Trimming left V 4 bases short and J 2 bases short, with 12 bases between. Looked up from germline, CDR1 is SGHRS and CDR2 is YFSETQ. CDR3 amino acids: CASSEQGIQETQYF. The CDR3 DNA follows: TGCGCCAGCAGCGAACAGGGAATTCAAGAGACCCAGTACTTC.

This chain joins TRBV5-1 and TRBJ2-1, with 12 bases that match TRBD2. Germline V CDR1 and CDR2: SGHRS, YFSETQ. Unmatched junction bases numbered 10, after V lost 3 bases and J lost 3 bases. This CDR3 comprises 18 residues. The CDR3 DNA is TGCGCCAGCAGCTCTGGACTAGCGGGATTCTCGGGCTACAATGAGCAGTTCTTC. It yields the protein CASSSGLAGFSGYNEQFF.

The chain is built from TRBV28 and TRBJ1-4; 12 bases fit TRBD1. The CDR3 sequence is 17 residues long. The V and J ends lost 4 bases and 6 bases, in that order; junction bases with no gene match: 9. The germline gives CDR1 MDHEN, CDR2 SYDVKM. CDR3 nucleotide sequence: TGTGCCAGCAGTTCATCGGGACAGGGGGCCGGGGATGAAAAACTGTTTTTT. Translated, it gives CASSSSGQGAGDEKLFF.

The chain recombines TRBV6-5 with TRBJ2-3, with 9 nucleotides matching TRBD2. The germline V gene encodes CDR1 MNHEY and CDR2 SVGAGI. The junction had 6 bases not matched to a gene; V was cut back by 6 bases and J by 5 bases. The CDR3 spans 14 residues. The CDR3, as DNA: TGTGCCAGCAGGCCTAGCGGGGAGGGAGATACGCAGTATTTT. Amino acids: CASRPSGEGDTQYF.